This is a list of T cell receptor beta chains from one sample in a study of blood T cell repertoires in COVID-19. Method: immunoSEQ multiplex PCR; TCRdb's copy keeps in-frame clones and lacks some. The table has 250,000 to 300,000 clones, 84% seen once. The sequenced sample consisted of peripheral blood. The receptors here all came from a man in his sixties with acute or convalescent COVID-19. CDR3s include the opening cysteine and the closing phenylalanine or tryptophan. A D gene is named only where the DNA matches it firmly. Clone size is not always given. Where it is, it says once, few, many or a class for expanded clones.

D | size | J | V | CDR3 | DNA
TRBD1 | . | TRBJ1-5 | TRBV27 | CASSPLQQGDSRNQPQHF | TGTGCCAGCAGTCCCCTCCAGCAGGGGGACAGCCGCAATCAGCCCCAGCATTTT
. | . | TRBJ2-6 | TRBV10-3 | CAISVIIHHAGANVLTF | TGTGCCATCAGTGTCATAATACACCATGCTGGGGCCAACGTCCTGACTTTC
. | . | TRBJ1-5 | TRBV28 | CASSLPRVSNQPQHF | TGTGCCAGCAGTTTACCCAGGGTATCAAATCAGCCCCAGCATTTT
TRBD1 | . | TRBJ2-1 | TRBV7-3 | CASNPGQGYNEQFF | TGTGCCAGCAATCCGGGACAGGGGTACAATGAGCAGTTCTTC
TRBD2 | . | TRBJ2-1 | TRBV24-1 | CATGRGDGEQFF | TGTGCCACCGGGCGGGGGGACGGTGAGCAGTTCTTC
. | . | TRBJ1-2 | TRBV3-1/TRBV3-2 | CASSQVVVAGAGGYTF | TGTGCCAGCAGCCAAGTGGTGGTAGCGGGGGCGGGCGGCTACACCTTC
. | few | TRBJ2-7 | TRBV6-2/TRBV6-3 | CASSYSYRAPSYEQYF | TGTGCCAGCAGTTACTCCTACAGGGCTCCCTCCTACGAGCAGTACTTC
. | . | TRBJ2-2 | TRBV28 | CASSSRRAPNTGELFF | TGTGCCAGCAGCTCCCGGAGGGCCCCGAACACCGGGGAGCTGTTTTTT
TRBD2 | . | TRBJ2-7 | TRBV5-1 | CASSLADLAGYEQYF | TGCGCCAGCAGCTTGGCCGATCTAGCGGGGTACGAGCAGTACTTC
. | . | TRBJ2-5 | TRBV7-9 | CASSSAGVRETQYF | TGTGCCAGCAGCTCCGCAGGGGTCCGAGAGACCCAGTACTTC